The clone carrying this T cell receptor (beta chain) was recorded a few times. Its matching antigen is unknown. The CDR3 length is 14 residues. V lost 5 bases and J 0 bases, leaving 9 bases between the germline ends. Germline V gives CDR1 SGHVS, CDR2 FNYEAQ. For the second PCR, which ran for about 7 to 11 cycles, a sample-barcoded 5' primer and a J-beta primer mix were used. One entry per CDR3 protein results from TCRdb running MiXCR on the 5' RACE reads. The profile shows fewer than 900,000 distinct CDR3 sequences, 43% of them singletons. This specimen belongs to a study of blood T cells in healthy people across ages. Notes on the study in general: With naive T cell percentage, TCR beta diversity showed a strong correlation.

The sequenced sample was blood. The rearrangement links TRBV7-6 to TRBJ2-3; D tentatively reads TRBD1 or TRBD2 (5 bases each). The clonotype comes from a woman in her fifties or sixties in good health. The CDR3 nucleotides are TGTGCCAGCAGCGTCGGGGCTAGCACAGATACGCAGTATTTT. It is translated as CASSVGASTDTQYF.